The TCR beta chain described here comes from a study of blood T cell repertoires in COVID-19. Study information: The United States, Italy and Spain supplied acute and convalescent COVID-19 samples.

Clones were sequenced by immunoSEQ multiplex PCR, and TCRdb holds only the in-frame ones, with some missing. The repertoire holds about 250,000 clones, 75% to 85% seen once, with over 7.5% in the top ten. The CDR3 extends over 15 amino acids. V lost 0 bases to trimming and J lost 9 bases; unmatched junction nucleotides: 7. Per the germline V gene, CDR1 is MGHRA and CDR2 is YSYEKL. Residents of 24 US areas, aged about 18 to 95 years, made up the participants. Participants' reported clinical history set cohort assignment. Sample: PBMCs or T cells enriched from blood (not recorded which). The J gene is TRBJ1-5, the V gene TRBV4-1; 8 bases fit TRBD1. The sequence was collected from a woman in her forties or fifties with acute COVID-19. Here the CDR3 DNA reads TGCGCCAGCAGCCAAGATGGTGACAGGGGTTGGCCCCAGCATTTT. Protein: CASSQDGDRGWPQHF.